The T cell receptor (beta chain) described here comes from a study of control samples from healthy donors and cancer patients. The assay was immunoSEQ multiplex PCR, and TCRdb's table has in-frame clones only and misses some. The top ten hold about 2% of the sample, which has 150,000 to 200,000 clones, about 90% seen once. Looked up from germline, CDR1 is MNHEY and CDR2 is SMNVEV (reference sequence). This CDR3 is 13 amino acids long. Trimming removed 2 bases at V and 1 base at J, with 6 bases between. The chain carries TRBV27 and TRBJ2-7; no reliable D call. The receptor was derived from a woman in her forties in good health. Sequenced sample: blood. The CDR3 nucleotides read TGTGCCAGCAGTTTAAGGGATTCCTACGAGCAGTACTTC. Its protein product is CASSLRDSYEQYF.